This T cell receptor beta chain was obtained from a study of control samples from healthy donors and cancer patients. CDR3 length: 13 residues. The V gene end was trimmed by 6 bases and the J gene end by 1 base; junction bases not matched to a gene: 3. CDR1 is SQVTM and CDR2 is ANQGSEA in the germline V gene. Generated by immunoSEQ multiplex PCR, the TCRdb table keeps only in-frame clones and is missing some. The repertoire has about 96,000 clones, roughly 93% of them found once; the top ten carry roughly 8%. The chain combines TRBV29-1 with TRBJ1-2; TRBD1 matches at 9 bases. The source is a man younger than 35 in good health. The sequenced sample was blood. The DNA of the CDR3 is TGCAGCGTCAGACAGGGGGATAACTATGGCTACACCTTC. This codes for CSVRQGDNYGYTF.